This T cell receptor beta chain stems from a study of T-cell reconstitution after alpha-beta-depleted transplantation in children. This clonotype was recorded at least ten times. Unique molecular identifiers were built into the TCRbeta library. TCRdb processed the PCR reads anew with MiXCR; each CDR3 protein has one entry. Of roughly 190,000 distinct CDR3 sequences listed, just over 14% are singletons. V was cut by 4 bases and J by 1 base, with 10 bases left in between. CDR1 and CDR2 from the germline V gene are SQVTM and ANQGSEA. The CDR3 length is 13 residues. This specimen was PBMCs from the stem cell graft donor, taken from the stem cell graft. This clonotype was obtained from a human donor who donated a stem cell graft to a child with acute lymphoblastic leukemia. V and J are TRBV29-1 and TRBJ1-1; D is ambiguous. CDR3 residues: CSVGRAPNTEAFF. CDR3 DNA: TGCAGCGTTGGTCGGGCCCCGAACACTGAAGCTTTCTTT. The whole variable domain, remainder taken from reference TRBV29-1 and TRBJ1-1, is SAVISQKPSRDICQRGTSLTIQCQVDSQVTMMFWYRQQPGQSLTLIATANQGSEATYESGFVIDKFPISRPNLTFSTLTVSNMSPEDSSIYLCSVGRAPNTEAFFGQGTRLTVV.